The text below deals with one T cell receptor (beta chain). These data are taken from a study of blood T cell repertoires in COVID-19. Authors' processing steps: Amplifying reference gene primers gave estimates of nucleated cell counts. Some clones are missing from TCRdb's copy, which holds only in-frame ones; the method was immunoSEQ multiplex PCR. V and J calls and clone size are copied from that table; D and trimming were computed from the DNA. The table lists roughly 200,000 clones, approximately 85% of them singletons, with 4% to 6% in the top ten. There are 13 residues in the CDR3. The ends were cut back, 7 bases at V and 3 bases at J, with 9 bases in the middle. Germline lookup yields CDR1 SNHLY and CDR2 FYNNEI.

The sequence was collected from a woman aged 70 to 79 with active or convalescent COVID-19. The sequenced sample consisted of peripheral blood. The chain recombines TRBV2 with TRBJ2-2; D gene uncertain. In nucleotides, the CDR3 is TGTGCCAGCATTCTCAGGCACACCGGGGAGCTGTTTTTT. This sequence encodes CASILRHTGELFF.